This T cell receptor beta chain was identified in a study of T cell repertoires in cytomegalovirus infection. At the level of the study: Well-studied HLA-B-restricted CMV epitopes were used in the study alongside recently identified HLA-C-restricted ones. It can be stated that public TCR beta signatures indicated CMV infection as well as a matching HLA type.

This clonotype came up a few times. Its cognate antigen is unknown. Study-level findings and limits: In two of eight donors, the top clonotype was HLA-C-restricted CMV-specific.

Via MiXCR, TCRdb re-called the reads, giving one row per CDR3 protein. The sample holds around 500,000 distinct CDR3 sequences, approximately 46% seen once. Sample: cultured PBMCs, taken from culture after CMV antigen stimulation. The sequence was collected from a human donor in good health (CMV status not recorded). Some clones in this sample may be carry-over from other donors' samples.

CDR3 residues: CASSLNSGGQGGTYEQYF. CDR3 sequence (DNA): TGTGCCAGCAGCCTAAATAGTGGAGGGCAGGGTGGGACCTACGAGCAGTACTTC. This chain connects TRBV11-2 to TRBJ2-7; perhaps TRBD2 as D (6 bases). The CDR3 spans 18 residues. Germline CDR1 reads SGHAT; CDR2 reads FQNNGV. V gave up 5 bases and J gave up 2 bases, with 25 bases separating them. The full variable domain, its missing parts supplied by reference TRBV11-2 and TRBJ2-7, is EAGVAQSPRYKIIEKRQSVAFWCNPISGHATLYWYQQILGQGPKLLIQFQNNGVVDDSQLPKDRFSAERLKGVDSTLKIQPAKLEDSAVYLCASSLNSGGQGGTYEQYFGPGTRLTVT.